The 8 T cell receptor beta chains below were found in one sample sequenced in a study of beta chain features in type 1 diabetes. Findings and limits, study-wide: All four CD4+ subsets of Type 1 diabetes patients contained TCRB CDR3s that were moderately but significantly shorter.

Which antigens these TCRs recognize remains unknown. cDNA synthesis used the whole RNA isolate, giving expressed TCRB sequences. Assay: immunoSEQ multiplex PCR; the TCRdb copy retains only in-frame clones and omits some. The sample holds a few hundred thousand clones; 8.5% to 10% are singletons and the top ten take less than 0.65%. The sequencing sample was made of central memory CD4+ T cells from blood. The receptor set was obtained from a young man with type 1 diabetes.

The CDR3 DNA reads as TGCGCCAGCAGCTTGGAGAGCGGGAGGGCAGGTTATGAGCAGTTCTTC. This encodes CASSLESGRAGYEQFF. This chain connects TRBV5-1 to TRBJ2-1, with 10 nucleotides matching TRBD2. After removal of 0 bases from V and 8 bases from J, the junction contained 8 bases not matched to a gene. The CDR3 totals 16 residues. Germline values: CDR1 SGHRS, CDR2 YFSETQ.

The V and J genes are TRBV6-6 and TRBJ1-1, with 7 nucleotides matching TRBD1. CDR1 and CDR2 from the germline V gene are MNHNY and SVGAGI (reference sequence). After removal of 6 bases from V and 0 bases from J, the junction contained 1 base not matched to a gene. The CDR3 has 13 residues. The CDR3 loop is CASRDRVNTEAFF. Written as DNA, the CDR3 is TGTGCCAGCAGAGACAGGGTGAACACTGAAGCTTTCTTT.

The chain is built from TRBV6-1 and TRBJ2-5; D gene unclear. V was pared by 8 bases and J by 5 bases, with 9 bases between. The CDR3 consists of 11 residues. Germline CDR1 reads MNHNS; CDR2 reads SASEGT. CDR3 region: CASFIGETQYF. The CDR3 region has the DNA TGTGCCAGCTTTATTGGGGAGACCCAGTACTTC.

This clone showed up just a few times. This chain connects TRBV7-3 to TRBJ1-4; D remains unclear. Germline values: CDR1 SGHTA, CDR2 FQGTGA. The CDR3 is 13 amino acids. Trimming cost V 4 bases and J 13 bases, with 16 bases left between them. This CDR3 is CASSSPREGGLFF. The DNA for the CDR3 is TGTGCCAGCAGCTCCCCCCGGGAGGGAGGACTGTTTTTT.

This clone was seen a handful of times. This chain connects TRBV5-6 to TRBJ2-5; D ambiguous. V was cut by 4 bases and J by 2 bases, with 18 bases left in between. The CDR3 loop spans 16 amino acids. Germline CDR1 and CDR2: SGHDT and YYEEEE. In nucleotides, the CDR3 is TGTGCCAGCAGCCGCCTTATGTCCGGGCGACAAGAGACCCAGTACTTC. Amino acid sequence: CASSRLMSGRQETQYF.

The V gene is TRBV4-2, the J gene TRBJ2-1; D uncertain. Trimming left V 5 bases short and J 1 base short, with 15 bases between. Germline V gene lookup returns CDR1 LGHNA and CDR2 YNFKEQ. The CDR3 is 16 amino acids. CDR3 bases: TGTGCCAGCAGCTTGTTTGCTAGTATTTCCTACAATGAGCAGTTCTTC. This codes for CASSLFASISYNEQFF.

The CDR3 sequence: CASTGTRVSDEQFF. The CDR3 DNA follows: TGTGCCAGCACCGGGACTAGGGTGTCCGATGAGCAGTTCTTC. The rearrangement joins TRBV5-5 to TRBJ2-1, with 8 bases fitting TRBD2. Germline values: CDR1 SGHKS, CDR2 YYEKEE (reference sequence). This CDR3 comprises 14 residues. The ends lost 6 bases at V and 8 bases at J; junction bases unmatched: 10. The full variable domain, with the rest looked up from reference TRBV5-5 and TRBJ2-1, is DAGVTQSPTHLIKTRGQQVTLRCSPISGHKSVSWYQQVLGQGPQFIFQYYEKEERGRGNFPDRFSARQFPNYSSELNVNALLLGDSALYLCASTGTRVSDEQFFGPGTRLTVL.

This clone appeared once. The rearrangement joins TRBV6-1 to TRBJ2-7, with unresolved D. Deletions cut 2 bases from V and 0 bases from J, with 14 bases between. Per germline, CDR1 MNHNS and CDR2 SASEGT. The CDR3 loop spans 16 amino acids. CDR3 amino acids: CASSEQTTWGSYEQYF. Written as DNA, the CDR3 is TGTGCCAGCAGTGAACAAACTACATGGGGCTCCTACGAGCAGTACTTC.